The rows below give T cell receptor beta chains drawn from one sample of a study of early T cells in non-severe SARS-CoV-2 infection. TCRdb passed the 5' RACE reads through MiXCR, listing each CDR3 protein once. The sample records about 61,000 distinct CDR3 sequences, about a tenth being singletons. Sequenced material: whole blood. Every receptor here comes from an adult who was a healthcare worker with PCR-confirmed SARS-CoV-2 infection or an uninfected control (not recorded which). Both conserved end residues are trimmed from each CDR3. Each record gives: clone size, CDR3 length, J gene, V gene, CDR3 protein. The size field is filled for only some rows; it gives once, few, many or a size class.

many | 12 | TRBJ1-2 | TRBV2 | ASSSTGDGYGYT
- | 9 | TRBJ2-5 | TRBV2 | ASTLAGEQY
few | 13 | TRBJ2-3 | TRBV13 | ASSQNKGITDTQY
- | 9 | TRBJ1-1 | TRBV21-1 | ASPRNTEAF
few | 13 | TRBJ2-7 | TRBV6-6 | ASSSGRPTGAEQY
many | 11 | TRBJ2-5 | TRBV18 | ASSPGGTETQY
- | 13 | TRBJ2-3 | TRBV10-3 | AISDGRGAGDTQY
- | 13 | TRBJ2-1 | TRBV20-1 | SAEDGDRPYNEQF
few | 11 | TRBJ2-2 | TRBV12-3/TRBV12-4 | ASSLLDGGELF
many | 13 | TRBJ2-1 | TRBV7-9 | ASSHGGQGANEQF
- | 14 | TRBJ2-5 | TRBV2 | ASSPGQGALQETQY
- | 12 | TRBJ1-2 | TRBV2 | ASSNTRVGYGYT
- | 16 | TRBJ2-1 | TRBV6-2/TRBV6-3 | ASTNRGGGKGSYNEQF
many | 14 | TRBJ2-4 | TRBV20-1 | SASKINREGVDIQY
- | 13 | TRBJ2-1 | TRBV7-3 | ASSLGNYGFNEQF
few | 9 | TRBJ1-2 | TRBV19 | ASIGIYGYT
many | 12 | TRBJ2-3 | TRBV6-5 | ASSYSGGADTQY
many | 14 | TRBJ2-3 | TRBV7-2 | ASSLGIGLATDTQY
few | 12 | TRBJ1-1 | TRBV7-6 | VSSMGRRNTEAF
many | 14 | TRBJ2-5 | TRBV14 | ASSQEGSRSQETQY
many | 13 | TRBJ1-5 | TRBV20-1 | SAIPGAGGNQPQH
few | 14 | TRBJ2-2 | TRBV5-4 | ASSPPQGANTGELF
many | 13 | TRBJ2-7 | TRBV29-1 | SVEDSDRGWDEQY
- | 11 | TRBJ2-7 | TRBV11-2 | ASTPRGTYEQY
few | 12 | TRBJ2-3 | TRBV10-3 | AIRASGSTDTQY
- | 12 | TRBJ1-1 | TRBV5-8 | ASLAGPMNTEAF
many | 13 | TRBJ1-5 | TRBV7-3 | ASSQGQGSNQPQH
few | 12 | TRBJ2-1 | TRBV20-1 | SAIPGGGNNEQF
many | 14 | TRBJ2-7 | TRBV2 | ATEARRGARSYEQY
many | 12 | TRBJ2-7 | TRBV20-1 | SAPMTGYSYEQY
many | 15 | TRBJ2-6 | TRBV27 | ASSPLGRISGANVLT
many | 15 | TRBJ2-5 | TRBV12-3/TRBV12-4 | ASSLATGRGQGETQY
many | 14 | TRBJ2-6 | TRBV11-2 | ASSFSATSGANVLT
- | 11 | TRBJ2-7 | TRBV12-3/TRBV12-4 | ASSGDTSYEQY
many | 12 | TRBJ1-2 | TRBV18 | ASSQRGRHYGYT
- | 12 | TRBJ1-1 | TRBV6-6 | ASSGGQINTEAF